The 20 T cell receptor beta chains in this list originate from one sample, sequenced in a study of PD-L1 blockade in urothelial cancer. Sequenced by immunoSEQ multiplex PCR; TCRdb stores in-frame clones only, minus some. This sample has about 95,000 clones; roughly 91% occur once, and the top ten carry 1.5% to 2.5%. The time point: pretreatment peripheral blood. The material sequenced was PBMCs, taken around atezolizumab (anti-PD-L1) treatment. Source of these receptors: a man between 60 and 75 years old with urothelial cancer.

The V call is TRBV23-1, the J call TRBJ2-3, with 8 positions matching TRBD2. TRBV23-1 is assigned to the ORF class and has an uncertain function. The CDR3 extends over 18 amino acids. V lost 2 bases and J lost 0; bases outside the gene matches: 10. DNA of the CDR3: TGCGCCAGCAGTCAAACCTTCACTAGCGGATCTAGCACAGATACGCAGTATTTT. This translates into CASSQTFTSGSSTDTQYF.

The CDR3 nucleotides read TGTGCCAGCAGCTTAAGGGCGGGGGGACCGGATGAGCAGTTCTTC. Amino acids: CASSLRAGGPDEQFF. The V call is TRBV11-1, the J call TRBJ2-1; 8 bases agree with TRBD2. The CDR3 consists of 15 residues. Germline CDR1 SGHAT, CDR2 FQDESV (reference sequence). The junction had 8 bases not matched to a gene; V was cut back by 2 bases and J by 8 bases.

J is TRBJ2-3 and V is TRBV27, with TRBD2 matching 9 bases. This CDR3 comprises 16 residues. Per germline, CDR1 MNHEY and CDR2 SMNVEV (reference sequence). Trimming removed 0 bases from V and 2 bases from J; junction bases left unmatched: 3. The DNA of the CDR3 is TGTGCCAGCAGTTTATCTTTAGCGGGGGACACAGATACGCAGTATTTT. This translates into CASSLSLAGDTDTQYF.

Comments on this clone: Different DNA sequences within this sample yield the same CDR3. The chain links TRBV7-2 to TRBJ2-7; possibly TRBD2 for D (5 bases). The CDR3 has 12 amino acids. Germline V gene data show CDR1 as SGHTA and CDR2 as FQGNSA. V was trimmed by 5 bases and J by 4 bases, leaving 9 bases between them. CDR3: CASSPSGYEQYF. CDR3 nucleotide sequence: TGTGCCAGCAGCCCCAGCGGTTACGAGCAGTACTTC.

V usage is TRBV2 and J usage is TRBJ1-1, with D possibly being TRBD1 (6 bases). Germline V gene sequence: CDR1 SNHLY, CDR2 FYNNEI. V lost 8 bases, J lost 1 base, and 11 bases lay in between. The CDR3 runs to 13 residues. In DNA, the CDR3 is TGTGCCAGCGCGACAGGAAAGAACACTGAAGCTTTCTTT. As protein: CASATGKNTEAFF.

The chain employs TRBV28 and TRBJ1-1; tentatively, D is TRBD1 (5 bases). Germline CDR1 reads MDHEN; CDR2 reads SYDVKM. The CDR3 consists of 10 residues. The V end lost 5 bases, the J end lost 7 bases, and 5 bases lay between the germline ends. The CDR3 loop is CASSQGEAFF. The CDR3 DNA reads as TGTGCCAGCAGTCAGGGTGAAGCTTTCTTT.

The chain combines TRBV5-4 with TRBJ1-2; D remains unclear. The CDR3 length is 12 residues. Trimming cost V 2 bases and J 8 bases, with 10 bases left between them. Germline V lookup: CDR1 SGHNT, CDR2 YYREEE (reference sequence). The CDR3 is CASSFSIGGYTF. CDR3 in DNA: TGTGCCAGCAGCTTCTCGATCGGGGGCTACACCTTC.

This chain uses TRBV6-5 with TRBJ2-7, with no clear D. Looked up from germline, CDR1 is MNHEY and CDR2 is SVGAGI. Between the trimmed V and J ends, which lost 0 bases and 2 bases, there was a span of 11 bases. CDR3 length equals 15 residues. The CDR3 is CASSYSGSQPYEQYF. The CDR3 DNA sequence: TGTGCCAGCAGTTACTCGGGCAGCCAGCCCTACGAGCAGTACTTC.

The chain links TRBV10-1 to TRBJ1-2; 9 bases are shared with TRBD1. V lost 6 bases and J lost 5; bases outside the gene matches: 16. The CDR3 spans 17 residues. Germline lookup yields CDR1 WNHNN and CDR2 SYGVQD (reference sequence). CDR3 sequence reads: CASRTYPDRGLQYGYTF. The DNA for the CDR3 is TGCGCCAGCAGGACCTACCCGGACAGGGGCTTACAGTATGGCTACACCTTC.

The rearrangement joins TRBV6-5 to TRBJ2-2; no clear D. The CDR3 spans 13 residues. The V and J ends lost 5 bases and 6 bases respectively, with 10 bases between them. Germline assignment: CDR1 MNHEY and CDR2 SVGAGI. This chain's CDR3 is CASSVLRAGELFF. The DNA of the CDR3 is TGTGCCAGCAGTGTCCTGAGAGCCGGGGAGCTGTTTTTT.

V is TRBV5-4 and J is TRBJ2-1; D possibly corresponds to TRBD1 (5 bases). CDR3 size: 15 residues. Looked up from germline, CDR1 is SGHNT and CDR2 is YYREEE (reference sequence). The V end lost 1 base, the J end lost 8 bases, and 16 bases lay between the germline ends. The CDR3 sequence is CASSLLSALRDEQFF. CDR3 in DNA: TGTGCCAGCAGCTTGCTTTCGGCGCTCAGGGATGAGCAGTTCTTC. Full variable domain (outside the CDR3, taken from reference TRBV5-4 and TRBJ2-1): ETGVTQSPTHLIKTRGQQVTLRCSSQSGHNTVSWYQQALGQGPQFIFQYYREEENGRGNFPPRFSGLQFPNYSSELNVNALELDDSALYLCASSLLSALRDEQFFGPGTRLTVL.

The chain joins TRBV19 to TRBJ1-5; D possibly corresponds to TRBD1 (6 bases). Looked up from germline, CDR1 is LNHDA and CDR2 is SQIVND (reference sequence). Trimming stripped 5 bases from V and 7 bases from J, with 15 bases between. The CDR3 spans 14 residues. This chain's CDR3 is CASSLQVGGQPQHF. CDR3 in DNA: TGTGCCAGTAGTCTTCAGGTTGGGGGCCAGCCCCAGCATTTT.

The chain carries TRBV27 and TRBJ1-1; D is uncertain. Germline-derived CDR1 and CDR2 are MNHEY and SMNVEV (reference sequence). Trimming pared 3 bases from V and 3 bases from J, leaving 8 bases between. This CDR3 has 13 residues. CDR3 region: CASSFNGDTEAFF. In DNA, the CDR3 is TGTGCCAGCAGTTTTAACGGGGACACTGAAGCTTTCTTT.

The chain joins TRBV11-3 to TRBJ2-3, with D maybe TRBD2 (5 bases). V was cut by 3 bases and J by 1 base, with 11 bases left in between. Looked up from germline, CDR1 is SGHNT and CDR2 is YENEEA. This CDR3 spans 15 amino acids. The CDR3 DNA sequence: TGTGCCAGCAGCTTGACTACCTCGCGCACAGATACGCAGTATTTT. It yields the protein CASSLTTSRTDTQYF.

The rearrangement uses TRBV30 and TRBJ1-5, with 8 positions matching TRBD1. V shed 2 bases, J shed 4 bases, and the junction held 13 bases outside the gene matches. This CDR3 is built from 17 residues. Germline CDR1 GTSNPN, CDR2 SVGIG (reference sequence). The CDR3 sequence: CAWSPGSYGQGNQPQHF. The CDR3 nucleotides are TGTGCCTGGAGTCCTGGGAGTTACGGACAGGGAAATCAGCCCCAGCATTTT.

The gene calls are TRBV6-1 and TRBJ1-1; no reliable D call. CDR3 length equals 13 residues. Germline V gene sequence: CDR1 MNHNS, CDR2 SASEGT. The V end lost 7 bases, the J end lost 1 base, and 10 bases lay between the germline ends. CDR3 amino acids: CASTLTTNTEAFF. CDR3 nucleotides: TGTGCCAGCACTCTTACAACGAACACTGAAGCTTTCTTT.

CDR3 coding DNA: TGTGCCAGCAGTGTTAATTCCGGGACATCCAGGCCCTATGGCTACACCTTC. As protein: CASSVNSGTSRPYGYTF. This chain connects TRBV6-1 to TRBJ1-2, with D possibly matching TRBD1 (6 bases). V lost 4 bases, J lost 4 bases, and 22 bases lay in between. Per the germline V gene, CDR1 is MNHNS and CDR2 is SASEGT. CDR3 size: 17 residues.

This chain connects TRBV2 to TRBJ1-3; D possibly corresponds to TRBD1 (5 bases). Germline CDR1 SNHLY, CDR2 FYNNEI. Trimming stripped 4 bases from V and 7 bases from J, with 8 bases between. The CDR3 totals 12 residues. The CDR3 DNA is TGTGCCAGCAGTGGGGAGGGGAACACCATATATTTT. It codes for CASSGEGNTIYF.

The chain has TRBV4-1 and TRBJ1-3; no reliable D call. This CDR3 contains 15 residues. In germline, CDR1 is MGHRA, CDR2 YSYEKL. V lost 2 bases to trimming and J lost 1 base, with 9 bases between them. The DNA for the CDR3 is TGCGCCAGCAGCCAATCGGGAGTTTCTGGAAACACCATATATTTT. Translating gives CASSQSGVSGNTIYF.

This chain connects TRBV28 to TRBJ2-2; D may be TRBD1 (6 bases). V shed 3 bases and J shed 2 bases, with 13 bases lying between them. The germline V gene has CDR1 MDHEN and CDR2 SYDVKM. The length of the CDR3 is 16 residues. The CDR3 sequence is CASSFSTGSNTGELFF. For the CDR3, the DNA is TGTGCCAGCAGTTTCTCGACAGGATCCAACACCGGGGAGCTGTTTTTT.